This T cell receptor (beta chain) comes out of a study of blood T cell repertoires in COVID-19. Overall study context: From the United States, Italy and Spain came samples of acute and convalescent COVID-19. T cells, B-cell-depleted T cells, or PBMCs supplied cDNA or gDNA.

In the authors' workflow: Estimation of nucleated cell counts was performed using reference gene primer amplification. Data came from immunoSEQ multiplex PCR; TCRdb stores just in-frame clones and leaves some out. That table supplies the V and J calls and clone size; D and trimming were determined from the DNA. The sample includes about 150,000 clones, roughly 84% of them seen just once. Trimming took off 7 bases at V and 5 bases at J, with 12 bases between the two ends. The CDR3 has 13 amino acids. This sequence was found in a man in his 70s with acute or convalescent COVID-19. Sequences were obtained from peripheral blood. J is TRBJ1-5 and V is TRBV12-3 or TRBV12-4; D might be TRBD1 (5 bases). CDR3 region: CASTRDLYQPQHF. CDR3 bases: TGTGCCAGCACCCGGGACTTATATCAGCCCCAGCATTTT.